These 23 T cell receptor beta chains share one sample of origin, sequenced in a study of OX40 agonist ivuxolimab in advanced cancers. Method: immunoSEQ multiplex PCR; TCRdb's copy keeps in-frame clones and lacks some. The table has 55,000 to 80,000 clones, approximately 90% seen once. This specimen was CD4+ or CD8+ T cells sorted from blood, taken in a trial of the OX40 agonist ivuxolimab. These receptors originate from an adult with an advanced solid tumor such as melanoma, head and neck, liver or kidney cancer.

CDR3 sequence (DNA): TGTGCCAGCGACCCCGGGGGGCCGAACACCGGGGAGCTGTTTTTT. Translated, it gives CASDPGGPNTGELFF. V gene TRBV6-6 combines with J gene TRBJ2-2; the D gene is possibly TRBD2 (7 bases). Germline-derived CDR1 and CDR2 are MNHNY and SVGAGI (reference sequence). CDR3 size: 15 residues. V lost 8 bases and J lost 0, with 13 bases in between.

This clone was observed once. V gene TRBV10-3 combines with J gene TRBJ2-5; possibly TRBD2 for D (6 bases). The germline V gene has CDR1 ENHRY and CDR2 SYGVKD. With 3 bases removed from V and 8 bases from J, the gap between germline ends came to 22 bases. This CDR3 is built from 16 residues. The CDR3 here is CAISDKPAGRSGTQYF. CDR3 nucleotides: TGTGCCATCAGTGACAAACCCGCGGGGCGCTCCGGTACCCAGTACTTC.

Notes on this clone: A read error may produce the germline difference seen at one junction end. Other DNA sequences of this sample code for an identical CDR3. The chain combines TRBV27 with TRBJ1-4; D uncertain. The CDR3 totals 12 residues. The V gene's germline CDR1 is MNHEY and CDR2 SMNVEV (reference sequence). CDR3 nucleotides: TGTGCCAGCAGTTTATTAGGAGAAAAATTGTTTTTT. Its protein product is CASSLLGEKLFF.

The CDR3 DNA reads as TGTGCCAGCAGCGCCGGACTAGCGGGATACGAGCAGTACTTC. Its translation: CASSAGLAGYEQYF. This rearrangement joins TRBV14 to TRBJ2-7; 12 bases map to TRBD2. Trimming cost V 5 bases and J 4 bases; bases outside gene matches: 3. The CDR3 spans 14 residues. From germline, CDR1 is SGHDN and CDR2 FVKESK. The variable domain in full, completed from reference TRBV14 and TRBJ2-7, reads EAGVTQFPSHSVIEKGQTVTLRCDPISGHDNLYWYRRVMGKEIKFLLHFVKESKQDESGMPNNRFLAERTGGTYSTLKVQPAELEDSGVYFCASSAGLAGYEQYFGPGTRLTVT.

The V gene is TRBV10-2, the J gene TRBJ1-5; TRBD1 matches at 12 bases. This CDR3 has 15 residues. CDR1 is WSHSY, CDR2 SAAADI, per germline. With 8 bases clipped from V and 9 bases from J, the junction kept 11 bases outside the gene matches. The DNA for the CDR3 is TGCGCCAGCGGGGACGGGACAGGGGGCTGGAGGCCCCAGCATTTT. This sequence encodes CASGDGTGGWRPQHF.

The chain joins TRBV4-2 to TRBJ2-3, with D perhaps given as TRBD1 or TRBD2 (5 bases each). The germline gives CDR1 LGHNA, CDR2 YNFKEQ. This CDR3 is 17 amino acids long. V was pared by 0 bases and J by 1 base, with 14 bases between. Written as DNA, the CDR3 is TGTGCCAGCAGCCAAGATCGCCAACGGGGCCGCACAGATACGCAGTATTTT. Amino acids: CASSQDRQRGRTDTQYF.

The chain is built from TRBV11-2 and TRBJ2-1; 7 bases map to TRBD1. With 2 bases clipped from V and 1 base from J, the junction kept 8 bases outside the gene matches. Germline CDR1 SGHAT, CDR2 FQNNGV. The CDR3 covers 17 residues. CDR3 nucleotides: TGTGCCAGCAGCTTAAGGGGGCTCGAAGGATCCTACAATGAGCAGTTCTTC. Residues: CASSLRGLEGSYNEQFF.

CDR3 in amino acids: CASSRGQGNQPQHF. The CDR3 DNA sequence: TGTGCCAGTAGTAGAGGACAGGGGAATCAGCCCCAGCATTTT. The J gene is TRBJ1-5, the V gene TRBV19; 9 nucleotides match TRBD1. J was trimmed by 4 bases and V by 4 bases; bases with no gene match: 2. Germline V lookup: CDR1 LNHDA, CDR2 SQIVND (reference sequence). CDR3 size: 14 residues.

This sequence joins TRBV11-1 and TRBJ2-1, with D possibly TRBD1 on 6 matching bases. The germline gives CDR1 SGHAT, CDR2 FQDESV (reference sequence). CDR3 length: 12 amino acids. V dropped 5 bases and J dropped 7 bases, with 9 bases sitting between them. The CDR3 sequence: CASSPQGNEQFF. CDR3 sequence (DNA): TGTGCCAGCAGCCCTCAGGGGAATGAGCAGTTCTTC.

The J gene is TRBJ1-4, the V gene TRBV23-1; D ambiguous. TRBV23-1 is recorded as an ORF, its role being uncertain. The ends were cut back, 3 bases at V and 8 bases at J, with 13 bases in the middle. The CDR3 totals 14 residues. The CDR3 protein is CASSHRRDHEKLFF. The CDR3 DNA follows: TGCGCCAGCAGTCATCGGAGAGACCACGAAAAACTGTTTTTT.

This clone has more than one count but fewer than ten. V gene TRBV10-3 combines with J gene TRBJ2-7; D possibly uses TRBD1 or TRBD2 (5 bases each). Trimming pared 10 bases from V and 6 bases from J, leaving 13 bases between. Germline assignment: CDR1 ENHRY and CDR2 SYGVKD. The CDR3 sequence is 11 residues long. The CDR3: CATRDDREQYF. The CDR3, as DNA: TGTGCCACCCGGGACGACCGCGAGCAGTACTTC.

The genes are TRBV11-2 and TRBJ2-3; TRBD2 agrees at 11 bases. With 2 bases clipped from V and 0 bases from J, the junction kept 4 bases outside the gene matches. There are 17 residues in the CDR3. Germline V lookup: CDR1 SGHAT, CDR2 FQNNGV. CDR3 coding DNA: TGTGCCAGCAGCTTAACTAGCGGGGGAGGGAGCACAGATACGCAGTATTTT. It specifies CASSLTSGGGSTDTQYF.

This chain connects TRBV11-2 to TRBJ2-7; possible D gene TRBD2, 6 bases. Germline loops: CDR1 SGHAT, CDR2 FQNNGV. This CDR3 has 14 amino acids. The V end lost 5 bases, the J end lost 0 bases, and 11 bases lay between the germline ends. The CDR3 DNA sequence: TGTGCCAGCAGCCCTGGGGGGAGCTCCTACGAGCAGTACTTC. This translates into CASSPGGSSYEQYF.

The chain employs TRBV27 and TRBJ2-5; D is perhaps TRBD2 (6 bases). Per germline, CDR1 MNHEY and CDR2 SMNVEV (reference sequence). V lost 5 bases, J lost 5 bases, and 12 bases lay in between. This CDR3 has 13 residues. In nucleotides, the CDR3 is TGTGCCAGCAGTCCAAGGAGGGGTGAGACCCAGTACTTC. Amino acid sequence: CASSPRRGETQYF.

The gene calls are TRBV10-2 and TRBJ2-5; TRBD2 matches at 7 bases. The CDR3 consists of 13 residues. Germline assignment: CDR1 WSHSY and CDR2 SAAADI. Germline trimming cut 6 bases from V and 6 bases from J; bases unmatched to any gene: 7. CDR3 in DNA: TGCGCCAGCAGCGCAGGACTAGAGCAGACCCAGTACTTC. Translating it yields CASSAGLEQTQYF.

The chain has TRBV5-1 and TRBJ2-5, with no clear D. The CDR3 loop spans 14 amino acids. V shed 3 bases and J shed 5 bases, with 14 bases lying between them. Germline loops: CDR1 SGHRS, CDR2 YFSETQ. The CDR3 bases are TGCGCCAGCAGCTACGGACGGGTGGGGGAGACCCAGTACTTC. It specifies CASSYGRVGETQYF. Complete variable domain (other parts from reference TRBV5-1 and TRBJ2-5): KAGVTQTPRYLIKTRGQQVTLSCSPISGHRSVSWYQQTPGQGLQFLFEYFSETQRNKGNFPGRFSGRQFSNSRSEMNVSTLELGDSALYLCASSYGRVGETQYFGPGTRLLVL.

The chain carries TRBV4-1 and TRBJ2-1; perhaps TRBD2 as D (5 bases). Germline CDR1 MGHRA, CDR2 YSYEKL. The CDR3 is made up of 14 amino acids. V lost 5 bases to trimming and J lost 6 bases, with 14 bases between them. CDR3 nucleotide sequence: TGCGCCAGCAGCAGCGAGGACTCGGGCAATGAGCAGTTCTTC. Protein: CASSSEDSGNEQFF.

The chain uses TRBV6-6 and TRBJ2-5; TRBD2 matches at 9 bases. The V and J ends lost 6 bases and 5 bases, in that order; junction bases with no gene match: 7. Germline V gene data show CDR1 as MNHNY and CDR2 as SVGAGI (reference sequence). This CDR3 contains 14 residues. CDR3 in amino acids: CASRGGGAAETQYF. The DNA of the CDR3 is TGTGCCAGCAGGGGCGGGGGGGCCGCTGAGACCCAGTACTTC.

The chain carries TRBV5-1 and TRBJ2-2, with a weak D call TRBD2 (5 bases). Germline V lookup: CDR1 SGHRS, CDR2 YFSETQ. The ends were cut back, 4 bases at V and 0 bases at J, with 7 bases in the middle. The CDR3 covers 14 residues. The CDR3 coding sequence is TGCGCCAGCAGCCGGGGAGCGAACACCGGGGAGCTGTTTTTT. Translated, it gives CASSRGANTGELFF.

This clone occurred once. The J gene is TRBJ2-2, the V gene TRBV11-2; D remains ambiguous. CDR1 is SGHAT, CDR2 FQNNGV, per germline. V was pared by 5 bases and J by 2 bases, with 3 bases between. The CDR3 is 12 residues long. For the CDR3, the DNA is TGTGCCAGCAGCCTAAACACCGGGGAGCTGTTTTTT. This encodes CASSLNTGELFF.

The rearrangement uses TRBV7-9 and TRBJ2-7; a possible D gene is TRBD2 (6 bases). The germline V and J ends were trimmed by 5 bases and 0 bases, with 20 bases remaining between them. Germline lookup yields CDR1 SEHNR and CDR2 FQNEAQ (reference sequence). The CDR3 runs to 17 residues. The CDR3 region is CASSPRGGNVYSYEQYF. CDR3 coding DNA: TGTGCCAGCAGCCCCCGGGGAGGCAATGTCTACTCCTACGAGCAGTACTTC.

CDR3 in DNA: TGTGCCATCCTGGACAGGTCGCAGTATTTT. This sequence encodes CAILDRSQYF. The genes are TRBV2 and TRBJ2-3; TRBD1 agrees at 7 bases. Germline assignment: CDR1 SNHLY and CDR2 FYNNEI. This CDR3 has 10 amino acids. V was pared by 10 bases and J by 10 bases, with 5 bases of the junction left unmatched.

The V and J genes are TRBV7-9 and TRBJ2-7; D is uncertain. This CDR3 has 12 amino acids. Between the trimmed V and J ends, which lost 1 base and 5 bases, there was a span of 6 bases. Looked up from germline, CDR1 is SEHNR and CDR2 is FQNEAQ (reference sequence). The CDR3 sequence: CASSLGANEQYF. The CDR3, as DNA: TGTGCCAGCAGCTTAGGAGCCAACGAGCAGTACTTC.